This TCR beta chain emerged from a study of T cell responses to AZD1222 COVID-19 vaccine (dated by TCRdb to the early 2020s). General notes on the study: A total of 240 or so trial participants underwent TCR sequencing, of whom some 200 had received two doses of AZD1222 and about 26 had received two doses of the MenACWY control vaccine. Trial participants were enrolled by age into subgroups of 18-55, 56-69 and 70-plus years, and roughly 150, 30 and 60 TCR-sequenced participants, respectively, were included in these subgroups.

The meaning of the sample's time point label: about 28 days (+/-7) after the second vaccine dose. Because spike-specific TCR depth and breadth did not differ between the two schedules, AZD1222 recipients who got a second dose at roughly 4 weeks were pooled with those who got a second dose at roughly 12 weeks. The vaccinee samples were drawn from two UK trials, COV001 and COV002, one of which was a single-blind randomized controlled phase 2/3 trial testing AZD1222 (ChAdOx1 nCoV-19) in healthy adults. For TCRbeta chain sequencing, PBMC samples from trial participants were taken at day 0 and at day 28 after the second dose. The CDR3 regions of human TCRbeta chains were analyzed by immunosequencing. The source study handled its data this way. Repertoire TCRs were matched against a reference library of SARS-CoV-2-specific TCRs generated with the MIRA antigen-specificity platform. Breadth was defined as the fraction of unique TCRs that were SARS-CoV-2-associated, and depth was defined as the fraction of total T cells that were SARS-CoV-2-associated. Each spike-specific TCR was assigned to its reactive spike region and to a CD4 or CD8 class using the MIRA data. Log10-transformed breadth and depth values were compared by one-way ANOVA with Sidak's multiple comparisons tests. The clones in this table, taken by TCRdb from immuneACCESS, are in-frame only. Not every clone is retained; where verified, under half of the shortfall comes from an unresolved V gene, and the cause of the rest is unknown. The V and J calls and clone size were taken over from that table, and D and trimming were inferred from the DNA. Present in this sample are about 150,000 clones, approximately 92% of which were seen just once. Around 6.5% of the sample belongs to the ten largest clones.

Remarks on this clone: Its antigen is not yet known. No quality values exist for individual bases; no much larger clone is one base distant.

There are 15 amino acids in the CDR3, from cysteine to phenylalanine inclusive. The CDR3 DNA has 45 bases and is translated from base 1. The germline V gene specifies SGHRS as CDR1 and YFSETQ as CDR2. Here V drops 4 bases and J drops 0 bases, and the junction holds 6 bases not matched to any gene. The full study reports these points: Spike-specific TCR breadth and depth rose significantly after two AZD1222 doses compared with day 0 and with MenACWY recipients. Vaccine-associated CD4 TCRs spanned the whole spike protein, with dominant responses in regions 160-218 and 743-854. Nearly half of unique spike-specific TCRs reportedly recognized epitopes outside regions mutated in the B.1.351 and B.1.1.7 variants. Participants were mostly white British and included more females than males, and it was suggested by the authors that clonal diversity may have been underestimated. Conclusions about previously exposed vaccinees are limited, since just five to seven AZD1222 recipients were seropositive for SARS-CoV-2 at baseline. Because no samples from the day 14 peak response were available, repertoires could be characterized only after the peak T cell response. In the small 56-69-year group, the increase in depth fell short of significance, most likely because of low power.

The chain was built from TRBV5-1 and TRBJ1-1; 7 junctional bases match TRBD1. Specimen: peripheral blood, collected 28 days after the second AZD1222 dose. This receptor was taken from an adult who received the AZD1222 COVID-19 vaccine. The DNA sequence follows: TGCGCCAGCAGCCAGCGACAGGGTTTGAACACTGAAGCTTTCTTT. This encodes CASSQRQGLNTEAFF.